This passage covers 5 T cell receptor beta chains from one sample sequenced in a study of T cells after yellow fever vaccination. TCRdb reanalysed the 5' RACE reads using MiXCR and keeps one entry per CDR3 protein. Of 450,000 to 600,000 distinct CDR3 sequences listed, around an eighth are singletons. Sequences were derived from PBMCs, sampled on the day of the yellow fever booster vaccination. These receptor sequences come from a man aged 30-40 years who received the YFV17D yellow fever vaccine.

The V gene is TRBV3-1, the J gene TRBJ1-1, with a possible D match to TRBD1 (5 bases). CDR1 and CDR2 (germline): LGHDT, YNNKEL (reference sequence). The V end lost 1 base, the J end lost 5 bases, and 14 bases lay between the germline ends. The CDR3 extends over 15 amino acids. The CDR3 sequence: CASSQGGGVWTEAFF. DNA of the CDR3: TGTGCCAGCAGCCAAGGTGGGGGGGTTTGGACTGAAGCTTTCTTT.

The CDR3 region is CASSLTLAGSNEQFF. The CDR3, as DNA: TGCGCCAGCAGCCTTACCCTAGCGGGGAGCAATGAGCAGTTCTTC. The genes are TRBV4-3 and TRBJ2-1; 9 nucleotides line up with TRBD2. V lost 4 bases, J lost 6 bases, and 7 bases stayed unmatched. Germline CDR1 is LGHNA and CDR2 is YSLEER. The CDR3 length is 15 residues.

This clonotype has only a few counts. CDR3 in amino acids: CASSSPGTGYGYTF. DNA of the CDR3: TGTGCCAGCAGCTCCCCCGGGACAGGGTATGGCTACACCTTC. The rearrangement joins TRBV7-2 to TRBJ1-2; 9 bases align to TRBD1. Germline V gene sequence: CDR1 SGHTA, CDR2 FQGNSA. V trimming: 4 bases; J trimming: 5 bases; junction bases outside the gene matches: 5. CDR3 size: 14 residues.

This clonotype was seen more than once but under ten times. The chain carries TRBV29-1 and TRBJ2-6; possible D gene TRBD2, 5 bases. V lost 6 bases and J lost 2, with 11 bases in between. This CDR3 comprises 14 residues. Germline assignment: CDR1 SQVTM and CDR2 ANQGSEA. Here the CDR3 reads CSVPNGAGANVLTF. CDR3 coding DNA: TGCAGCGTCCCGAACGGGGCTGGGGCCAACGTCCTGACTTTC.

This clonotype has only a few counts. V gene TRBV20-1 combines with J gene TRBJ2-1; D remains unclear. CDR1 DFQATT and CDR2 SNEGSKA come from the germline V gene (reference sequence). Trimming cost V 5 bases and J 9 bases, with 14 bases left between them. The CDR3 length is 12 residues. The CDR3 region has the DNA TGCAGTGCTTTCGGTTCTAATCCTGAGCAGTTCTTC. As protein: CSAFGSNPEQFF.